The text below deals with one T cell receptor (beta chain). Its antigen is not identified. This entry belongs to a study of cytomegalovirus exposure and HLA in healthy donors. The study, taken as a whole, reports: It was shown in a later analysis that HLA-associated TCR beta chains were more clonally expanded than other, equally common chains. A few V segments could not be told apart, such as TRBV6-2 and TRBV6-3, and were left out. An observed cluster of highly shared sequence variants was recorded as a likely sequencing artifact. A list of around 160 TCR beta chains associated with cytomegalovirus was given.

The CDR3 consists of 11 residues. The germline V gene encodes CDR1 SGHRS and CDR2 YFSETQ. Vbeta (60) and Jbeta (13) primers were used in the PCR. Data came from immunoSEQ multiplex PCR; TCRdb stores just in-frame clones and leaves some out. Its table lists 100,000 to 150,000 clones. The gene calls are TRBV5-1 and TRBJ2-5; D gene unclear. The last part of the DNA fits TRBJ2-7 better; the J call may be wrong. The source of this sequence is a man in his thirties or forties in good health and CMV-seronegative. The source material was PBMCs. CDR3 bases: TGCGCCAGCAGGAACTCCTACGAGCAGTACTTC. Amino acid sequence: CASRNSYEQYF.